This TCR beta chain was sequenced in a study of naive and memory T cell subsets. In its sample, this clonotype was seen many times. No antigen is known for it. The CDR3 has 16 residues. Trimming left V 0 bases short and J 3 bases short, with 14 bases between. Germline CDR1 and CDR2: LNHNV and YYDKDF (reference sequence). Two oligonucleotides, mixed equimolar, formed the beta constant-region primer covering TRBC1 and TRBC2. Nested alpha and beta constant-region primers with the SP2 primer drove four PCR rounds on ligated cDNA. TCRdb used MiXCR to reprocess the UMI-ligation and nested PCR reads, holding one entry per CDR3 protein. This repertoire shows 120,000 to 150,000 distinct CDR3 sequences, 22% found once; its top ten account for approximately 0.1%. The study, taken as a whole, reports: A few larger clonotypes appeared in naive repertoires, especially CD8, possibly memory cells re-expressing CD45RA. Each distinct alpha or beta sequence counts as one clonotype.

Sequenced material: naive CD4+ T cells from blood. V and J are TRBV15 and TRBJ2-5, with D tentatively TRBD2 (5 bases). This TCR derives from a human donor in good health. CDR3 sequence reads: CATSRDSSTGEETQYF. The CDR3 nucleotides are TGTGCCACCAGCAGAGACAGCAGTACCGGGGAAGAGACCCAGTACTTC.